A selection of T cell receptor beta chains follows, all from one sample in a study of blood T cell repertoires in COVID-19. The table came from immunoSEQ multiplex PCR; TCRdb's copy has only in-frame clones and leaves some out. The sample lists some 350,000 clones, 90% to 95% occurring once. Input material: peripheral blood. The receptors were gathered from a woman aged 18-29 years who had recovered from COVID-19. Each CDR3 is given without its conserved first and last residue.

V	length	J	CDR3
TRBV4-3	16	TRBJ1-1	ASSQEERATGVNTEAF
TRBV7-9	10	TRBJ2-2	ASSPPRGELF
TRBV4-1	13	TRBJ1-3	ASSQDRVSGNTIY
TRBV7-2	13	TRBJ2-3	ASSLNTGRVDTQY
TRBV24-1	12	TRBJ2-1	ATSPHRNPPEQF
TRBV29-1	17	TRBJ1-1	SVKLNRWGQGIGDTEAF
TRBV5-1	12	TRBJ1-2	ASSLVGTKGGYT
TRBV6-5	13	TRBJ1-2	ASSYLGQGIYGYT
TRBV19	14	TRBJ1-2	ASSTVQGVGNYGYT
TRBV3-1/TRBV3-2	13	TRBJ2-1	ASSHRDRVSNEQF
TRBV5-1	13	TRBJ2-2	ASSLDRSLSGELF
TRBV3-1/TRBV3-2	14	TRBJ1-2	ASSQGLDRINYGYT
TRBV13	14	TRBJ2-1	ASSLPLAGPANEQF
TRBV4-3	15	TRBJ2-4	ASSQDLSGGSKNIQY
TRBV6-5	12	TRBJ1-5	ASSYSTDNQPQH
TRBV28	14	TRBJ1-3	ASSFPRTVSGNTIY
TRBV5-4	10	TRBJ1-1	ASSYDSTEAF
TRBV27	11	TRBJ1-2	ASSLQGAGGYT
TRBV5-1	13	TRBJ1-1	ASSLAPGTVDEAF
TRBV19	12	TRBJ1-2	ASSIDRGFGGYT
TRBV7-8	13	TRBJ1-6	ASSLRDRTISPLH
TRBV4-3	13	TRBJ2-5	ASSQVAGAGETQY
TRBV12-5	17	TRBJ2-1	ASGLVYAGGRAYGNEQF
TRBV4-1	11	TRBJ1-1	ASSQQKNTEAF
TRBV2	11	TRBJ2-5	ASSRDRQETQY
TRBV11-3	16	TRBJ2-2	ASSLAQTSVKNTGELF
TRBV4-1	12	TRBJ2-3	ASSRVTATDTQY
TRBV19	16	TRBJ1-2	ASSPPLGTEGANYGYT
TRBV5-4	13	TRBJ2-2	ASSSGTGFTGELF
TRBV24-1	12	TRBJ2-2	ATSDLQVVGELF
TRBV7-9	12	TRBJ2-3	ASSLGLAADTQY
TRBV11-3	13	TRBJ2-2	ASSTRQGYTGELF